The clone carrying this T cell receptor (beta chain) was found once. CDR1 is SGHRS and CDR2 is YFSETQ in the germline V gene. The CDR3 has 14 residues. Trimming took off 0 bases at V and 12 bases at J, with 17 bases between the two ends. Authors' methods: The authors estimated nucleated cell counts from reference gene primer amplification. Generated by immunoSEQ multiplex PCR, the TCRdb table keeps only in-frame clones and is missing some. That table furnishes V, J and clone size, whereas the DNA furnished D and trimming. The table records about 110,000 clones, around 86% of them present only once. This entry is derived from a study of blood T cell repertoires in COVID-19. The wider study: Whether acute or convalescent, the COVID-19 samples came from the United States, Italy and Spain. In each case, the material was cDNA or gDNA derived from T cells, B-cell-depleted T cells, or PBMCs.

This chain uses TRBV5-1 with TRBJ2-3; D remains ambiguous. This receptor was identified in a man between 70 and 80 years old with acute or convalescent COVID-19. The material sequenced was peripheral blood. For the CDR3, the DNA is TGCGCCAGCAGCTTGGAATTAGATCCCGTTCGCCAGTATTTT. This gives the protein CASSLELDPVRQYF.